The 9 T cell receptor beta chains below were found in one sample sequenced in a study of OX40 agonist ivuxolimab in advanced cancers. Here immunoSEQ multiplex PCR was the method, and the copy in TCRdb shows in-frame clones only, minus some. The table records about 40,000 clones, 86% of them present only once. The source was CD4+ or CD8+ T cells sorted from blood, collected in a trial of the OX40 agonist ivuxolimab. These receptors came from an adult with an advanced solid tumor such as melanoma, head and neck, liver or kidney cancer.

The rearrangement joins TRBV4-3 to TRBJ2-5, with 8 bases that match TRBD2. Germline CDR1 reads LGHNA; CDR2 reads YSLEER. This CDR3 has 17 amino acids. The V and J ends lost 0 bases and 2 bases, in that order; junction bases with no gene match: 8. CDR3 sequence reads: CASSQDLLRGGQETQYF. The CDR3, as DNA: TGCGCCAGCAGCCAAGATCTCCTTCGCGGGGGGCAAGAGACCCAGTACTTC.

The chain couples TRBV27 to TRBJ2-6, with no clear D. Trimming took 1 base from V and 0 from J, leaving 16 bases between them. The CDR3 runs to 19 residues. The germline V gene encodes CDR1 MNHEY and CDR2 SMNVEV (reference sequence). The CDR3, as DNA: TGTGCCAGCAGTTTATACGCCCTACCGCCTCGCTCTGGGGCCAACGTCCTGACTTTC. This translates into CASSLYALPPRSGANVLTF.

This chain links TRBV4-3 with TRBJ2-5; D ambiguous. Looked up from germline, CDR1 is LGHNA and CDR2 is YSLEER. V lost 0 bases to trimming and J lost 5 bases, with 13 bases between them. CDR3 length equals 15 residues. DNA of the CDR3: TGCGCCAGCAGCCAAGATATTGGGGTTGGGGAGACCCAGTACTTC. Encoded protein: CASSQDIGVGETQYF.

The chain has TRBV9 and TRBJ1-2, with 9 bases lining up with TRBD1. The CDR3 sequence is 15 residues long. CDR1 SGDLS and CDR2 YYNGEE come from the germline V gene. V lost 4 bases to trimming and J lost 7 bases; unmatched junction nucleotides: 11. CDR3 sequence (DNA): TGTGCCAGCAGCCCATGGGACAGGGACTTCTCTGGCTACACCTTC. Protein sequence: CASSPWDRDFSGYTF.

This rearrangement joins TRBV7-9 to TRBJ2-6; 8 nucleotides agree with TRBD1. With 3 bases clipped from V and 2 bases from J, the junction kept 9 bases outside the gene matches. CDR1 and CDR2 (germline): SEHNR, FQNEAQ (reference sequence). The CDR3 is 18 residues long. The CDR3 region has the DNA TGTGCCAGCAGCTTGACAGGGGCGACCTTAGCTGGGGCCAACGTCCTGACTTTC. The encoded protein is CASSLTGATLAGANVLTF.

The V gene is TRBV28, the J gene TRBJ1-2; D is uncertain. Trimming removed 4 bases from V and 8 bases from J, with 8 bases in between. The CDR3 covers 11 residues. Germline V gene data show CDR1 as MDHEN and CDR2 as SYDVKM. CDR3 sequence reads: CASSSFRGYTF. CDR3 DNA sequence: TGTGCCAGCAGTTCTTTCCGGGGCTACACCTTC.

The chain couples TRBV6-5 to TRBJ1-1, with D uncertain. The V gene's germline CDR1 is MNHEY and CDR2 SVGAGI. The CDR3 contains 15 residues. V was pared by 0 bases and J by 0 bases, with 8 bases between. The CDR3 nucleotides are TGTGCCAGCAGTTACTCGGAGGGAATGAACACTGAAGCTTTCTTT. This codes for CASSYSEGMNTEAFF.

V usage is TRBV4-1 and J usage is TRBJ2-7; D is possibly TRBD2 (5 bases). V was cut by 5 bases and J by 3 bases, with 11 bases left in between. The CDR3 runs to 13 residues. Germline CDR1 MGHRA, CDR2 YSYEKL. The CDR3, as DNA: TGCGCCAGCAGCTATAGCGCAGACTACGAGCAGTACTTC. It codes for CASSYSADYEQYF.

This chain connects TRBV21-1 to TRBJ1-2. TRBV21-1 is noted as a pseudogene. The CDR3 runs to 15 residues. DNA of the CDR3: TGTGCCAGCAGCTTGGGGAGGGACATCAACTATGGCTACACCTTC. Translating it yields CASSLGRDINYGYTF.